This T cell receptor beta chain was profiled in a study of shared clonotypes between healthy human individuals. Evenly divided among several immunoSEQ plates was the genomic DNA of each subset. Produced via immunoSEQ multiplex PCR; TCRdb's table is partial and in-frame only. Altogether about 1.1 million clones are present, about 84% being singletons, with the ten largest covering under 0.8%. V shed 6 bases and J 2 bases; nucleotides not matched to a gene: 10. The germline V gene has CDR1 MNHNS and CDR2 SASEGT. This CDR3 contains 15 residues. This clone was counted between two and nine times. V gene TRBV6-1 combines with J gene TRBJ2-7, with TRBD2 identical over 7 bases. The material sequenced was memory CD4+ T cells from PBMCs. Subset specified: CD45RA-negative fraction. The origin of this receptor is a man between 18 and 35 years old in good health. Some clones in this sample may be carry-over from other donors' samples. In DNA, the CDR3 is TGTGCCAGCAGCTACGACACCCTAGCGGCCTACGAGCAGTACTTC. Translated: CASSYDTLAAYEQYF.